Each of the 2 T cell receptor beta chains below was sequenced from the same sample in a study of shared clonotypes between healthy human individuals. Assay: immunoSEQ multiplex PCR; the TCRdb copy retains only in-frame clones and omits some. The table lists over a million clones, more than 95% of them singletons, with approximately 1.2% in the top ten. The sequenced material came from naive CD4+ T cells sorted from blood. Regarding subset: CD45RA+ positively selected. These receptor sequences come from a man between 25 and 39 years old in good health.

CDR3 nucleotides: TGTGCCAGCAGTTTAGGGCTCTCTGGGGCCAACGTCCTGACTTTC. It translates to CASSLGLSGANVLTF. The rearrangement joins TRBV27 to TRBJ2-6; no reliable D call. Trimming cost V 2 bases and J 0 bases, with 5 bases left between them. Germline V gene sequence: CDR1 MNHEY, CDR2 SMNVEV (reference sequence). The CDR3 spans 15 residues.

The CDR3 DNA sequence: TGTGCCAGCAGCCACGGACAGGGCCTATCCTACGAGCAGTACTTC. Its translation is CASSHGQGLSYEQYF. The J gene is TRBJ2-7, the V gene TRBV14; 8 positions match TRBD1. Germline V lookup: CDR1 SGHDN, CDR2 FVKESK. Unmatched junction bases numbered 5, after V lost 3 bases and J lost 1 base. The CDR3 spans 15 residues.